Following are 13 T cell receptor beta chains from one sample sequenced in a study of PD-L1 blockade in urothelial cancer. Sequenced by immunoSEQ multiplex PCR; TCRdb stores in-frame clones only, minus some. The sample has 35,000 to 45,000 clones; roughly 77% are singletons. The specimen was PBMCs, collected around atezolizumab (anti-PD-L1) treatment. These receptors were obtained from a man between 65 and 85 years old with urothelial cancer.

This sequence joins TRBV5-1 and TRBJ1-1, with D possibly TRBD1 on 5 matching bases. Between the trimmed V and J ends, which lost 4 bases and 1 base, there was a span of 8 bases. This CDR3 contains 13 residues. Germline CDR1 reads SGHRS; CDR2 reads YFSETQ. For the CDR3, the DNA is TGCGCCAGCAGCCCGGGGGAGAACACTGAAGCTTTCTTT. Translated, it gives CASSPGENTEAFF.

This clone was seen a handful of times. The rearrangement uses TRBV7-3 and TRBJ2-3; possibly TRBD1 for D (6 bases). The germline gives CDR1 SGHTA, CDR2 FQGTGA. The CDR3 covers 15 residues. V shed 5 bases and J shed 1 base, with 13 bases lying between them. CDR3 sequence reads: CASSTTGSRTDTQYF. The CDR3 DNA is TGTGCCAGCAGCACAACAGGGTCCCGCACAGATACGCAGTATTTT.

This chain joins TRBV7-2 and TRBJ2-3; D is possibly TRBD1 (5 bases). CDR3 length: 14 amino acids. Trimming cost V 1 base and J 5 bases, with 10 bases left between them. Germline V gene data show CDR1 as SGHTA and CDR2 as FQGNSA. For the CDR3, the DNA is TGTGCCAGCAGCTTAGGCAGGGTCGGAGATACGCAGTATTTT. This translates into CASSLGRVGDTQYF.

The chain joins TRBV14 to TRBJ2-7, with 8 bases lining up with TRBD2. J lost 8 bases, V lost 1 base, and 1 base had no gene match. The CDR3 spans 12 residues. Germline V CDR1 and CDR2: SGHDN, FVKESK. The chain's CDR3 is CASSQGLAKQYF. The CDR3 DNA reads as TGTGCCAGCAGCCAAGGACTAGCGAAGCAGTACTTC. The full variable domain, its missing parts supplied by reference TRBV14 and TRBJ2-7, is EAGVTQFPSHSVIEKGQTVTLRCDPISGHDNLYWYRRVMGKEIKFLLHFVKESKQDESGMPNNRFLAERTGGTYSTLKVQPAELEDSGVYFCASSQGLAKQYFGPGTRLTVT.

V and J are TRBV4-2 and TRBJ2-1, with a possible D match to TRBD2 (6 bases). Between the trimmed V and J ends, which lost 1 base and 9 bases, there was a span of 22 bases. The V gene's germline CDR1 is LGHNA and CDR2 YNFKEQ. This CDR3 region has 17 residues. CDR3 in amino acids: CASSQVTFLRGVVEQFF. As DNA, the CDR3 is TGTGCCAGCAGCCAAGTAACCTTTTTGCGGGGAGTGGTTGAGCAGTTCTTC.

The V call is TRBV27, the J call TRBJ2-2; 11 bases are a match to TRBD2. In germline, CDR1 is MNHEY, CDR2 SMNVEV (reference sequence). This CDR3 has 19 amino acids. The V segment lost 2 bases and the J segment 3 bases; nucleotides outside the gene matches: 11. The CDR3 DNA is TGTGCCAGCAGTTTAATCAGGCCCGGGACTAGCGGATACACCGGGGAGCTGTTTTTT. Protein: CASSLIRPGTSGYTGELFF.

This sequence joins TRBV6-1 and TRBJ2-5; 8 positions agree with TRBD2. With 1 base clipped from V and 2 bases from J, the junction kept 3 bases outside the gene matches. CDR1 MNHNS and CDR2 SASEGT come from the germline V gene. The CDR3 is made up of 15 amino acids. The CDR3, as DNA: TGTGCCAGCAGTGAAGAGGCGGGAGGTCAAGAGACCCAGTACTTC. Its translation is CASSEEAGGQETQYF.

V is TRBV28 and J is TRBJ1-1; 8 bases match TRBD1. With V trimmed by 6 bases and J by 2 bases, 8 bases remained unmatched. The CDR3 totals 15 residues. Germline-derived CDR1 and CDR2 are MDHEN and SYDVKM. The CDR3, as DNA: TGTGCCAGCAGCCGGACAGGGCATAGAAACACTGAAGCTTTCTTT. Translated: CASSRTGHRNTEAFF.

This rearrangement joins TRBV2 to TRBJ2-7, with 12 bases lining up with TRBD2. Unmatched junction bases numbered 12, after V lost 7 bases and J lost 5 bases. The CDR3 is 16 residues long. Germline V gives CDR1 SNHLY, CDR2 FYNNEI. In DNA, the CDR3 is TGTGCCAGCAAGGGCCTAGCGGGAGGGCCTGGGGACGAGCAGTACTTC. It specifies CASKGLAGGPGDEQYF.

The chain recombines TRBV7-2 with TRBJ2-1; 7 positions agree with TRBD1. Germline V gives CDR1 SGHTA, CDR2 FQGNSA. CDR3 length equals 15 residues. The trim removed 4 bases at V and 5 bases at J, leaving 8 bases unmatched. Here the CDR3 reads CASSWSGQLHNEQFF. The CDR3, as DNA: TGTGCCAGCAGCTGGTCGGGACAGCTTCACAATGAGCAGTTCTTC.

This chain uses TRBV5-1 with TRBJ2-5; TRBD2 agrees at 11 bases. V lost 2 bases and J lost 3; bases outside the gene matches: 15. Germline V gives CDR1 SGHRS, CDR2 YFSETQ. The CDR3 runs to 19 residues. Here the CDR3 reads CASSLVGVAGGHPKETQYF. In nucleotides, the CDR3 is TGCGCCAGCAGCTTAGTTGGAGTAGCGGGAGGGCACCCAAAAGAGACCCAGTACTTC.

This chain connects TRBV19 to TRBJ1-1, with D hard to call. The ends were cut back, 3 bases at V and 4 bases at J, with 9 bases in the middle. The CDR3 sequence is 13 residues long. CDR1 is LNHDA, CDR2 SQIVND, per germline (reference sequence). In nucleotides, the CDR3 is TGTGCCAGTAGTATCGTCGTCCGCACTGAAGCTTTCTTT. Residues: CASSIVVRTEAFF. The full variable domain, completed using reference TRBV19 and TRBJ1-1, is DGGITQSPKYLFRKEGQNVTLSCEQNLNHDAMYWYRQDPGQGLRLIYYSQIVNDFQKGDIAEGYSVSREKKESFPLTVTSAQKNPTAFYLCASSIVVRTEAFFGQGTRLTVV.

V usage is TRBV10-3 and J usage is TRBJ1-2; 10 nucleotides agree with TRBD1. Germline CDR1 is ENHRY and CDR2 is SYGVKD. The ends lost 5 bases at V and 8 bases at J; junction bases unmatched: 11. There are 15 residues in the CDR3. CDR3 nucleotide sequence: TGTGCCATCAGTTCACCCGGGACAGGGGCGACAGGCTACACCTTC. Amino acid sequence: CAISSPGTGATGYTF.